This T cell receptor beta chain came from a study of blood T cell repertoires in COVID-19. Study-wide background: Italy, Spain and the United States were the sources of the convalescent and acute COVID-19 samples. T cells, B-cell-depleted T cells, or PBMCs provided the cDNA or gDNA that served as material.

The CDR3 totals 13 residues. CDR1 LNHDA and CDR2 SQIVND come from the germline V gene (reference sequence). V lost 4 bases and J lost 6, with 12 bases in between. Original analysis: From reference gene primer amplification, estimates of nucleated cell counts were derived. TCRdb's copy holds only in-frame clones and misses some; the assay was immunoSEQ multiplex PCR. That table gives V, J and clone size, and the DNA gave D and trimming. The sample yields approximately 430,000 clones, roughly 85% seen once. The material sequenced was peripheral blood. This TCR came from a woman in her twenties or thirties with active or convalescent COVID-19. V usage is TRBV19 and J usage is TRBJ1-1, with D perhaps matching TRBD1 (6 bases). The CDR3 spells CASSTGKGAEAFF. As DNA, the CDR3 is TGTGCCAGTAGTACGGGAAAGGGGGCTGAAGCTTTCTTT.